What follows are 8 T cell receptor beta chains derived from one specimen sequenced in a study of T cells expressing NK-cell markers (dated by TCRdb to 2020 to 2021). The library was built by means of 5' RACE. The run used an Illumina HiSeq 2000. TCRdb reprocessed the reads, and each CDR3 protein sequence is entered once, without DNA. The sample table gives 500,000 to 700,000 distinct CDR3 sequences. The top ten clonotypes cover roughly 3.6% of the sample. The specimen was blood T cells: a sorted CD56 or NKG2C T cell subset, CD4+ or CD8+ T cells, or bulk PBMC T cells (not recorded which). These receptors all come from a man aged 18 to 29 in good health. Donor details come from another sample of the same person, matched by shared clones.

CDR3 in amino acids: CAISDFSGDNEQFF. V and J are TRBV10-3 and TRBJ2-1; TCRdb's D call of TRBD1 is untestable without DNA. The length of the CDR3 is 14 residues. Per the germline V gene, CDR1 is ENHRY and CDR2 is SYGVKD.

V gene TRBV7-8 combines with J gene TRBJ1-3; TCRdb reports TRBD1, a call that lacks DNA to check it against. This CDR3 contains 18 residues. The germline V gene has CDR1 SGHVS and CDR2 FQNEAQ. CDR3 in amino acids: CASSGWTGGVSAGNTIYF. Filled out from reference TRBV7-8 and TRBJ1-3, the complete variable domain reads GAGVSQSPRYKVAKRGQDVALRCDPISGHVSLFWYQQALGQGPEFLTYFQNEAQLDKSGLPSDRFFAERPEGSVSTLKIQRTQQEDSAVYLCASSGWTGGVSAGNTIYFGEGSWLTVV.

The chain combines TRBV5-6 with TRBJ2-1; lacking DNA, the TRBD2 call made by TCRdb goes unchecked. In germline, CDR1 is SGHDT, CDR2 YYEEEE. The CDR3 length is 16 residues. The chain's CDR3 is CASSSRRTSPGDEQFF.

The genes are TRBV7-9 and TRBJ2-1. The CDR3 sequence is 13 residues long. Germline-derived CDR1 and CDR2 are SEHNR and FQNEAQ (reference sequence). The CDR3 spells CASSLEVVGEQFF.

V is TRBV10-3 and J is TRBJ1-5; the D call from TCRdb, TRBD1, cannot be confirmed without DNA. Looked up from germline, CDR1 is ENHRY and CDR2 is SYGVKD. The CDR3 contains 14 residues. The CDR3 protein is CAISLGQGHQPQHF.

The CDR3 sequence is CAISPGVQGNQPQHF. The chain has TRBV10-3 and TRBJ1-5; TCRdb reports TRBD1, a call that lacks DNA to check it against. The germline CDR1 and CDR2 sequences are ENHRY and SYGVKD. The CDR3 extends over 15 amino acids.

The chain has TRBV7-9 and TRBJ2-1. The CDR3 loop spans 15 amino acids. Germline assignment: CDR1 SEHNR and CDR2 FQNEAQ (reference sequence). CDR3 in amino acids: CASSPRGSPTNEQFF.

This chain joins TRBV7-2 and TRBJ2-2; TCRdb gives TRBD2 as the D gene, but with no DNA this cannot be confirmed. Germline values: CDR1 SGHTA, CDR2 FQGNSA. The CDR3 totals 14 residues. The CDR3 here is CAIRTSVNTGELFF.